This section outlines one T cell receptor beta chain sequence together with its context. No antigen is known for it. Data came from immunoSEQ multiplex PCR; TCRdb stores just in-frame clones and leaves some out. The sample lists 130,000 or so clones, 70% to 90% occurring once. This sample stems from a study of T cell responses to AZD1222 COVID-19 vaccine. Whole-study findings and limits: There were mostly white British donors and more females than males, and clonal diversity was possibly underestimated. Two AZD1222 doses significantly raised spike-specific TCR breadth and depth over controls. Seropositivity was recorded at baseline in only a handful of AZD1222 recipients. Vaccine-associated CD4 TCRs ranged over spike, dominating at 160-218 and 743-854.

The starting material was peripheral blood, obtained on day 0 of AZD1222 vaccination. The clonotype originates from an adult in good health.

CDR3 sequence (DNA): TGTGCCACCAGTGAAACGGGACCGGCGGCGGGGCCCCAGCATTTT. It is translated as CATSETGPAAGPQHF. V is TRBV24-1 and J is TRBJ1-5; a possible D gene is TRBD1 (5 bases). The CDR3 loop spans 15 amino acids. The germline V gene encodes CDR1 KGHDR and CDR2 SFDVKD. Between the trimmed V and J ends, which lost 4 bases and 9 bases, there was a span of 18 bases.